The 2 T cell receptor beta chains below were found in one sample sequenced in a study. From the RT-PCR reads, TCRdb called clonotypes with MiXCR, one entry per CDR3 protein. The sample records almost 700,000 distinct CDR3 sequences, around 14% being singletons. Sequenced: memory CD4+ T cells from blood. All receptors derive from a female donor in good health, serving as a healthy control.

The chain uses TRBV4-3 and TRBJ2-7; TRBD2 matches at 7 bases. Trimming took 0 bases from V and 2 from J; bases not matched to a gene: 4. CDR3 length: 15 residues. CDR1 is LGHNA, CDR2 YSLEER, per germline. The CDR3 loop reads CASSQELAFTYEQYF. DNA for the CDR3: TGCGCCAGCAGCCAAGAACTAGCGTTTACCTACGAGCAGTACTTC.

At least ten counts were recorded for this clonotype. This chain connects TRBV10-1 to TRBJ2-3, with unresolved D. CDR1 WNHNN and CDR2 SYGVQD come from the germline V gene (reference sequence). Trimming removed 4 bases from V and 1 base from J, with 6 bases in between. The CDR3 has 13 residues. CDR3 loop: CASSASGTDTQYF. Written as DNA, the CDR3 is TGCGCCAGCAGTGCGAGTGGCACAGATACGCAGTATTTT.